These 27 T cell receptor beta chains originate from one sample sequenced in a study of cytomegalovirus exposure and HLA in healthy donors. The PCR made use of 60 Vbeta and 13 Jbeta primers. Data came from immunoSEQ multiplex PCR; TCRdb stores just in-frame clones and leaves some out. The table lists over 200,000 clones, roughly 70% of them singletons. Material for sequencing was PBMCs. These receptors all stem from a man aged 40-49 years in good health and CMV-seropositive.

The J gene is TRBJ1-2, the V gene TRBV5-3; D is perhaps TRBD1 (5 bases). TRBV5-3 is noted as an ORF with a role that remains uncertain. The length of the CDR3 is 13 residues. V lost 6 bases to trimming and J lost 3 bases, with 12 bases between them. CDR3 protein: CARTAGKDYGYTF. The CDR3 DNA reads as TGTGCCAGAACGGCAGGGAAGGACTATGGCTACACCTTC.

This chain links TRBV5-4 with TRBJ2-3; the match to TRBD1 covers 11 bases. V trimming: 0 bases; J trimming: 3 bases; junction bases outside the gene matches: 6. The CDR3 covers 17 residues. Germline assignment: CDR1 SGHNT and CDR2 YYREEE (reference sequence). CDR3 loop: CASSLDGQGAGTDTQYF. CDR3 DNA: TGTGCCAGCAGCTTGGATGGACAGGGGGCTGGGACAGATACGCAGTATTTT.

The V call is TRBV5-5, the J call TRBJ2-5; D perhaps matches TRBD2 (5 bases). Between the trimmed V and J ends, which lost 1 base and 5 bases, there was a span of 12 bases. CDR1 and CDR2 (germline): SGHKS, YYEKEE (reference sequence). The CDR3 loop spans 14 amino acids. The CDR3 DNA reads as TGTGCCAGCAGCTTGTTTGGGGTAGCGGAGACCCAGTACTTC. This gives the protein CASSLFGVAETQYF.

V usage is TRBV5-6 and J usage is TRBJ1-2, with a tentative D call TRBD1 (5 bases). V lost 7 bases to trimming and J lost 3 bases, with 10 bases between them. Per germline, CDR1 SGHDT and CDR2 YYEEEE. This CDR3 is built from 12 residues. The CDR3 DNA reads TGTGCCAGCCACACAGGAGACTATGGCTACACCTTC. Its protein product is CASHTGDYGYTF.

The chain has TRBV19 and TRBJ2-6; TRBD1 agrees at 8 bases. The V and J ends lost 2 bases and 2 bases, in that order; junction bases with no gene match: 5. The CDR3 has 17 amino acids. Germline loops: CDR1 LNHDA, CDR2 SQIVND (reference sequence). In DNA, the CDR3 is TGTGCCAGTAGTATATCGGCAGGGGGCGCTGGGGCCAACGTCCTGACTTTC. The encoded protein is CASSISAGGAGANVLTF.

CDR3 nucleotide sequence: TGTGCCAGCAGCTTAGACCCAGTGAGGGAAGCTTTCTTT. It translates to CASSLDPVREAFF. The rearrangement links TRBV11-2 to TRBJ1-1, with no clear D. Germline V gene sequence: CDR1 SGHAT, CDR2 FQNNGV. Deletions cut 0 bases from V and 8 bases from J, with 10 bases between. The CDR3 is 13 amino acids.

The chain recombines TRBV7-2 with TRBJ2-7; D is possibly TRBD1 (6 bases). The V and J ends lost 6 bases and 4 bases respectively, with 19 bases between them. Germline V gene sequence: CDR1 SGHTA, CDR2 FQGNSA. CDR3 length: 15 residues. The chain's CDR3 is CASSPGAGAQYEQYF. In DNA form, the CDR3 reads TGTGCCAGCAGTCCCGGGGCAGGGGCCCAATACGAGCAGTACTTC.

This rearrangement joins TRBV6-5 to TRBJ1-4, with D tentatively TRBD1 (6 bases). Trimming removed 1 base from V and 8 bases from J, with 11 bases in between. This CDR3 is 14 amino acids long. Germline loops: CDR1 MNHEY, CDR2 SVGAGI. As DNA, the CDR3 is TGTGCCAGCAGTTACTTGGCAGGGGAAGAAAAACTGTTTTTT. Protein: CASSYLAGEEKLFF.

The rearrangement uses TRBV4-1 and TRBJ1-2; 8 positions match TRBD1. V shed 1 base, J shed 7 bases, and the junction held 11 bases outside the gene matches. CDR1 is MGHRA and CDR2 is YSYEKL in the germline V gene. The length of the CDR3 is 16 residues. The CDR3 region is CASSQVSPGTGIGYTF. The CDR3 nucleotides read TGCGCCAGCAGCCAAGTTTCTCCCGGGACAGGCATTGGCTACACCTTC.

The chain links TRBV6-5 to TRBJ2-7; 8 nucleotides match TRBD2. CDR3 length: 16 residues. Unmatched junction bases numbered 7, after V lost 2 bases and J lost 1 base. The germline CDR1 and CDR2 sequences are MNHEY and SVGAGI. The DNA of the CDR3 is TGTGCCAGCAGTTACCTTCGGGGGGGCAGGTCCTACGAGCAGTACTTC. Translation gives CASSYLRGGRSYEQYF.

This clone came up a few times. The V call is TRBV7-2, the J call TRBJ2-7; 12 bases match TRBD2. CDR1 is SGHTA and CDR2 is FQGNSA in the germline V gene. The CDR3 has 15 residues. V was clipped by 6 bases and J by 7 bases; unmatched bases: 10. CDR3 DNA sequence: TGTGCCAGCAGTCCAGCTAGCGGGGGGGCCTGGGAGCAGTACTTC. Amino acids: CASSPASGGAWEQYF.

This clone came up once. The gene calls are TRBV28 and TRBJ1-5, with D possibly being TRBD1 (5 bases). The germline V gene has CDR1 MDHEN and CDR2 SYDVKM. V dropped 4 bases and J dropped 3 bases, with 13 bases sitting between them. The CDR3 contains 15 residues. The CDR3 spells CASSSLQVLNQPQHF. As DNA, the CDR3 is TGTGCCAGCAGTTCTCTACAGGTTCTCAATCAGCCCCAGCATTTT.

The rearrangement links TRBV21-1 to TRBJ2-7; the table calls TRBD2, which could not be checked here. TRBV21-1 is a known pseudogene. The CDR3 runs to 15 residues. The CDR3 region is CASSKLTSGTNEQYF. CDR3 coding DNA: TGTGCCAGCAGCAAACTCACTAGCGGTACGAACGAGCAGTACTTC.

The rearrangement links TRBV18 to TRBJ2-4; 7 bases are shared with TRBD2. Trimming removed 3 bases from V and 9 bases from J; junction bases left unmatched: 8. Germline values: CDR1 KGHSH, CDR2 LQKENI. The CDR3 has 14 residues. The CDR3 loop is CASSPSTTSPIQYF. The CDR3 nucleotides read TGTGCCAGCTCACCCTCCACGACTAGCCCCATTCAGTACTTC.

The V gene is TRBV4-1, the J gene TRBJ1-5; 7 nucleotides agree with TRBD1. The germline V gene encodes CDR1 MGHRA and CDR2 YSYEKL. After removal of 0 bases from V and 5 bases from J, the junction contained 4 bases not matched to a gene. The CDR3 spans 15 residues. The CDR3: CASSQDKGGDQPQHF. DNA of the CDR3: TGCGCCAGCAGCCAAGATAAAGGGGGCGATCAGCCCCAGCATTTT.

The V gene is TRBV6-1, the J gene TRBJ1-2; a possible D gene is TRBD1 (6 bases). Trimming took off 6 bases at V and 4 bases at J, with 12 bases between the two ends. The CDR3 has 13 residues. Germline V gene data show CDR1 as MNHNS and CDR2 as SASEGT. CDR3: CASSLQGSYGYTF. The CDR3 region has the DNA TGTGCCAGCAGCCTACAGGGAAGCTATGGCTACACCTTC.

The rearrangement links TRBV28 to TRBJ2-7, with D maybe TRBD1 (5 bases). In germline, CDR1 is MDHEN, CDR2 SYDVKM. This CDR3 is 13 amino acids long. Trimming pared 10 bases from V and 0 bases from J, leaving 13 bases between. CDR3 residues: CATMRQGSYEQYF. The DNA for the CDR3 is TGTGCCACCATGAGGCAGGGCTCCTACGAGCAGTACTTC. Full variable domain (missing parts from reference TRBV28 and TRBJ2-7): DVKVTQSSRYLVKRTGEKVFLECVQDMDHENMFWYRQDPGLGLRLIYFSYDVKMKEKGDIPEGYSVSREKKERFSLILESASTNQTSMYLCATMRQGSYEQYFGPGTRLTVT.

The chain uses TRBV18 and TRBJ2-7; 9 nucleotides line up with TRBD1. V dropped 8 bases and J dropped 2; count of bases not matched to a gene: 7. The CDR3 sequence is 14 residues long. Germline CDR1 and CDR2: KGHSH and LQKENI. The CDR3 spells CASKPGQGTYEQYF. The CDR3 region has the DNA TGTGCCAGCAAACCGGGACAGGGTACCTACGAGCAGTACTTC.

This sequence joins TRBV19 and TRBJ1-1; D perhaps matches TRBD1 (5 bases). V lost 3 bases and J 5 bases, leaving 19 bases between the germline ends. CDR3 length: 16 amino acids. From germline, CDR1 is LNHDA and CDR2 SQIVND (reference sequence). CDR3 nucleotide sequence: TGTGCCAGTAGTATTAGTTGGGGGGTTGAAAAGACTGAAGCTTTCTTT. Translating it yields CASSISWGVEKTEAFF.

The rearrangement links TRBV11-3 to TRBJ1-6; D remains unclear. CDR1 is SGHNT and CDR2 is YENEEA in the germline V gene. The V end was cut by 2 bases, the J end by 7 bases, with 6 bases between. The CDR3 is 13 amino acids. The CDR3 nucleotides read TGTGCCAGCAGCTTAAATCAGAATTCACCCCTCCACTTT. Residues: CASSLNQNSPLHF.

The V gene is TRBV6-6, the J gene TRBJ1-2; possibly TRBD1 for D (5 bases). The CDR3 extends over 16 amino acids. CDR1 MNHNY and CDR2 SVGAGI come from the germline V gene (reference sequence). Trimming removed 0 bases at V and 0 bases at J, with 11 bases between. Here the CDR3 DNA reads TGTGCCAGCAGTTACTCCGTAGGGGCGACTAACTATGGCTACACCTTC. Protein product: CASSYSVGATNYGYTF.

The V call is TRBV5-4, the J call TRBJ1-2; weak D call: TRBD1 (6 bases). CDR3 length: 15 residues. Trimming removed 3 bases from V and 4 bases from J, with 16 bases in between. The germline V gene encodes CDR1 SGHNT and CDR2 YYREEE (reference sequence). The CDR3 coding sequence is TGTGCCAGCAGCTCCCGGGACAACACTTTCTATGGCTACACCTTC. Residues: CASSSRDNTFYGYTF.

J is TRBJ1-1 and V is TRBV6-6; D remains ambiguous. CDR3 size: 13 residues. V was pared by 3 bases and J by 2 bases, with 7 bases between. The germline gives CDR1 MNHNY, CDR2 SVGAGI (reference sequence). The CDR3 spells CASSYISNTEAFF. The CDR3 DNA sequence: TGTGCCAGCAGTTATATATCCAACACTGAAGCTTTCTTT.

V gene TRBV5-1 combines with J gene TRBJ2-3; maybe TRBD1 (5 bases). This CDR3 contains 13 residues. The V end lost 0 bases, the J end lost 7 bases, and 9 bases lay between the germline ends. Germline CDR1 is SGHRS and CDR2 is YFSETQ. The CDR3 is CASSLGGGNTQYF. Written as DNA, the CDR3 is TGCGCCAGCAGCTTGGGGGGCGGCAATACGCAGTATTTT.

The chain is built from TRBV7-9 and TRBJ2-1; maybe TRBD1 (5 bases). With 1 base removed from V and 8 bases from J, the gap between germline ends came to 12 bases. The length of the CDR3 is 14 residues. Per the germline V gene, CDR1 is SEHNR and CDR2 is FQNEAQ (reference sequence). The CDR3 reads CASSLELRGHEQFF. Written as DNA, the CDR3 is TGTGCCAGCAGCTTAGAGTTAAGGGGTCATGAGCAGTTCTTC.

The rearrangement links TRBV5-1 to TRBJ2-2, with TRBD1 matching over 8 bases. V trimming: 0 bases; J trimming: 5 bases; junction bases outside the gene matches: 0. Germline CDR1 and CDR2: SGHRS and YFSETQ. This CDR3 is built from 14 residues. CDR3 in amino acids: CASSLGTGTGELFF. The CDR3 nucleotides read TGCGCCAGCAGCTTGGGGACAGGGACCGGGGAGCTGTTTTTT.

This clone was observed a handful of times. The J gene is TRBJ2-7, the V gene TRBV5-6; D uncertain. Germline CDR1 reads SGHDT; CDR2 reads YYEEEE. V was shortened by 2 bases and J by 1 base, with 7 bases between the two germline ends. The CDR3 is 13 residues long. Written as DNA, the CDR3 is TGTGCCAGCAGCTTAGCACGGTCCTACGAGCAGTACTTC. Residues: CASSLARSYEQYF.